A selection of T cell receptor beta chains follows, all from one sample in a study of OX40 agonist ivuxolimab in advanced cancers. Clones were read by immunoSEQ multiplex PCR, and TCRdb kept only the in-frame ones, dropping some. Of some 100,000 clones listed, 90% are singletons. The sequencing used CD4+ or CD8+ T cells sorted from blood, collected in a trial of the OX40 agonist ivuxolimab. These TCRs come from an adult with an advanced solid tumor such as melanoma, head and neck, liver or kidney cancer. Both conserved end residues are part of each CDR3. D genes are given only for firm matches. Clone size appears in some rows only: once, few, many, or a class for an expanded clone.

V gene	clone size	D gene	J gene	CDR3 DNA	CDR3 protein
TRBV18	NA	TRBD1	TRBJ1-5	TGTGCCAGCTCACCGGGACAGGGACACAATCAGCCCCAGCATTTT	CASSPGQGHNQPQHF
TRBV5-1	NA	NA	TRBJ2-3	TGCGCCAGCAGCTTGGCCAGGGGACATACGCAGTATTTT	CASSLARGHTQYF
TRBV11-3	NA	NA	TRBJ2-1	TGTGCCAGCAGCTCCCTCATTAGCCATGAGCAGTTCTTC	CASSSLISHEQFF
TRBV7-3	NA	TRBD2	TRBJ2-7	TGTGCCAGCAGCCGATCCGGGGGGAGCTACGAGCAGTACTTC	CASSRSGGSYEQYF
TRBV28	NA	TRBD2	TRBJ2-1	TGTGCCAGCAGTTCCCTGGGTAGCGGGGGATACAATGAGCAGTTCTTC	CASSSLGSGGYNEQFF
TRBV7-2	NA	TRBD2	TRBJ2-7	TGTGCCAGCAGCCCGGGACTAGCGGGAGTAGACGAGCAGTACTTC	CASSPGLAGVDEQYF
TRBV18	NA	TRBD1	TRBJ1-2	TGTGCCAGCTCATCTACCGGGACAGGTCCTTATGGCTACACCTTC	CASSSTGTGPYGYTF
TRBV21-1	NA	NA	TRBJ2-2	TGTGCCAGCAGCAAAAGGTGGGTAGCCGGGGAGCTGTTTTTT	CASSKRWVAGELFF
TRBV10-3	NA	TRBD2	TRBJ2-1	TGTGCCATCAGTGAGTCTTTAGCGGGAGTGTTCTTC	CAISESLAGVFF
TRBV20-1	NA	NA	TRBJ2-1	TGCAGTGCTAGAGTGGGGATGGAGCAGTTCTTC	CSARVGMEQFF
TRBV11-2	NA	NA	TRBJ2-5	TGTGCCAGCAGCTTAGGAAGTATGAGGGAGACCCAGTACTTC	CASSLGSMRETQYF
TRBV10-2	NA	NA	TRBJ2-3	TGCGCCAGCAGTCCCAGGGCTCTTAGCACAGATACGCAGTATTTT	CASSPRALSTDTQYF
TRBV4-3	NA	TRBD1	TRBJ2-2	TGCGCCAGCAACAAAGCCCGGACAGGGGACACCGGGGAGCTGTTTTTT	CASNKARTGDTGELFF
TRBV4-3	NA	TRBD2	TRBJ2-1	TGCGCCAGCAGCCTAGGACTAGCGGGAGGGGTTGAGCAGTTCTTC	CASSLGLAGGVEQFF
TRBV30	once	TRBD1	TRBJ2-3	TGTGCCGCCCAGGGACAGGGGGCAGATACGCAGTATTTT	CAAQGQGADTQYF
TRBV7-2	NA	TRBD1	TRBJ1-4	TGTGCCAGCAGTCTACAGGGGGTAGGGGAAAAACTGTTTTTT	CASSLQGVGEKLFF
TRBV18	NA	NA	TRBJ1-1	TGTGCCAGCTCACCACCGGGGGGGCGGACTGAAGCTTTCTTT	CASSPPGGRTEAFF
TRBV4-1	NA	TRBD2	TRBJ2-3	TGCGCCAGCAGCCAAGAAGCCGGGGGGGGTGGTTCAGATACGCAGTATTTT	CASSQEAGGGGSDTQYF
TRBV10-3	NA	NA	TRBJ2-3	TGTGCCATCACCGGTAGCGGCACAGATACGCAGTATTTT	CAITGSGTDTQYF
TRBV9	NA	TRBD2	TRBJ2-2	TGTGCCAGCAGCCTTAGCGGGGGGAACACCGGGGAGCTGTTTTTT	CASSLSGGNTGELFF
TRBV4-1	NA	NA	TRBJ1-2	TGCGCCAGCAGCCAAGGACAGTACTATGGCTACACCTTC	CASSQGQYYGYTF